This is a list of T cell receptor beta chains from one sample in a study of post-analysis software for immune sequencing data. TCRdb re-called the PCR reads through MiXCR, storing one row per CDR3 protein. Of almost 700,000 distinct CDR3 sequences in the sample, more than 50% are singletons; the top ten hold approximately 10%. The sequencing input was blood. All receptors derive from a girl between 2 and 10 years old with multiple sclerosis. Both conserved end residues are part of each CDR3. D genes are given only for firm matches. Some rows mark clone size as missing; the rest say once, few, many or name a class of expanded clone.

TRBJ2-6 - - TRBV6-1 CASSGQDLRGANVLTF TGTGCCAGCAGTGGACAGGACCTCAGAGGGGCCAACGTCCTGACTTTC
TRBJ2-3 TRBD2 - TRBV4-2 CASSPSEAGVTDTQYF TGTGCCAGCAGCCCCTCAGAAGCGGGGGTCACAGATACGCAGTATTTT
TRBJ2-1 - - TRBV20-1 CSARAKDEQFF TGCAGTGCTAGGGCGAAGGATGAGCAGTTCTTC
TRBJ2-3 TRBD2 few TRBV7-2 CASSLGLAGAPGDTQYF TGTGCCAGCAGCTTAGGACTAGCGGGGGCCCCCGGAGATACGCAGTATTTT
TRBJ2-1 TRBD2 - TRBV7-2 CASSMGLAGRYNEQFF TGTGCCAGCAGCATGGGACTAGCGGGGAGATACAATGAGCAGTTCTTC
TRBJ2-1 - - TRBV12-3/TRBV12-4 CASSLSGMRNEQFF TGTGCCAGCAGTCTCTCCGGTATGCGAAATGAGCAGTTCTTC
TRBJ2-4 - - TRBV12-3/TRBV12-4 CASSQGGNIQYF TGTGCCAGCAGCCAAGGAGGAAACATTCAGTACTTC
TRBJ2-5 - - TRBV5-1 CASSLDGHPETQYF TGCGCCAGCAGCTTGGATGGCCACCCAGAGACCCAGTACTTC
TRBJ1-2 TRBD1 - TRBV10-3 CAITKQGADYGYTF TGTGCCATCACCAAACAGGGGGCAGACTATGGCTACACCTTC
TRBJ2-3 - - TRBV5-6 CASSFRAATDTQYF TGTGCCAGCAGCTTTAGAGCAGCAACAGATACGCAGTATTTT
TRBJ2-1 TRBD2 once TRBV10-2 CASSDGGRAGFF TGCGCCAGCAGTGATGGCGGGAGGGCTGGGTTCTTC
TRBJ2-3 - few TRBV25-1 CASSATDTTDTQYF TGTGCCAGCAGTGCGACAGATACCACAGATACGCAGTATTTT
TRBJ1-1 TRBD1 - TRBV6-2/TRBV6-3 CVSSSRRGTNTEAFF TGTGTCAGCAGTTCTCGCAGGGGGACGAACACTGAAGCTTTCTTT
TRBJ2-7 TRBD2 - TRBV27 CASSAGLAGDGYEQYF TGTGCCAGCAGTGCCGGACTAGCGGGAGACGGCTACGAGCAGTACTTC
TRBJ1-1 TRBD1 - TRBV20-1 CSVPATDRVGMNTEAFF TGCAGTGTCCCAGCAACGGACAGGGTGGGCATGAACACTGAAGCTTTCTTT
TRBJ2-7 - - TRBV5-1 CASSSTDLTYEQYF TGCGCCAGCAGCAGCACGGATTTAACCTACGAGCAGTACTTC
TRBJ2-4 TRBD1 few TRBV9 CASSVAGQGSNIQYF TGTGCCAGCAGCGTAGCGGGACAGGGATCAAACATTCAGTACTTC
TRBJ2-2 - - TRBV10-1 CASSEQGDTGELFF TGCGCCAGCAGTGAACAGGGAGACACCGGGGAGCTGTTTTTT
TRBJ2-3 TRBD2 - TRBV11-2 CANSFGTSPDTQYF TGTGCCAACAGCTTTGGGACTAGCCCAGATACGCAGTATTTT
TRBJ1-1 - - TRBV7-9 CASSFTLGTEAFF TGTGCCAGCAGTTTCACGTTGGGCACTGAAGCTTTCTTT
TRBJ1-5 - few TRBV6-1 CASRGAVNQPQHF TGTGCCAGCAGGGGAGCAGTCAATCAGCCCCAGCATTTT
TRBJ2-3 - few TRBV29-1 CSVVTTDTQYF TGCAGCGTTGTTACCACAGATACGCAGTATTTT
TRBJ2-3 - - TRBV5-1 CASRRGGLTNTDTQYF TGCGCCAGCAGACGAGGGGGGCTTACGAACACAGATACGCAGTATTTT
TRBJ2-6 TRBD1 - TRBV7-2 CASSLEGAASGANVLTF TGTGCCAGCAGCTTAGAGGGGGCAGCCTCTGGGGCCAACGTCCTGACTTTC
TRBJ1-2 - few TRBV7-2 CASSLSLGEGYTF TGTGCCAGCAGCTTATCCCTGGGGGAGGGCTACACCTTC
TRBJ2-7 TRBD1 few TRBV4-1 CASSQEGGRAYEQYF TGCGCCAGCAGCCAAGAAGGGGGCAGGGCCTACGAGCAGTACTTC
TRBJ1-1 - few TRBV20-1 CSARDLQGSVTEAFF TGCAGTGCTAGAGATTTGCAGGGTAGTGTCACTGAAGCTTTCTTT
TRBJ2-1 - - TRBV9 CASSGGGPYNEQFF TGTGCCAGCAGCGGGGGAGGCCCTTACAATGAGCAGTTCTTC
TRBJ2-4 - - TRBV24-1 CATSDGGCPIQYF TGTGCCACCAGTGATGGCGGGTGTCCTATTCAGTACTTC
TRBJ2-7 - - TRBV7-9 CASSLDEGTEQYF TGTGCCAGCAGCTTAGATGAGGGGACCGAGCAGTACTTC
TRBJ2-7 - once TRBV29-1 CSARDQAEQYF TGCAGTGCCAGGGATCAGGCGGAGCAGTACTTC
TRBJ2-5 - - TRBV11-2 CASSLVGRDQETQYF TGTGCCAGCAGCTTAGTCGGCAGGGATCAAGAGACCCAGTACTTC
TRBJ2-5 - - TRBV15 CATSRDRGTETQYF TGTGCCACCAGCAGAGATCGGGGGACAGAGACCCAGTACTTC
TRBJ2-1 - - TRBV5-1 CASSPPRLVFNEQFF TGCGCCAGCAGCCCCCCGCGACTAGTCTTTAATGAGCAGTTCTTC
TRBJ2-7 TRBD1 - TRBV7-9 CASSLWDRGREQYF TGTGCCAGCAGCTTATGGGACAGGGGCCGCGAGCAGTACTTC
TRBJ2-1 TRBD2 few TRBV29-1 CSVGLAGASYNEQFF TGCAGCGTTGGTCTAGCGGGGGCCTCCTACAATGAGCAGTTCTTC
TRBJ2-1 TRBD1 few TRBV13 CASSLGTGGGGEQFF TGTGCCAGCAGCCTCGGGACAGGAGGAGGTGGTGAGCAGTTCTTC
TRBJ1-1 - few TRBV28 CASSYPVRHGRGTEAFF TGTGCCAGCAGTTACCCCGTGCGACACGGAAGGGGCACTGAAGCTTTCTTT
TRBJ1-1 - once TRBV10-2 CASTLGLNTEAFF TGCGCCAGCACCTTGGGTCTGAACACTGAAGCTTTCTTT
TRBJ2-3 - - TRBV10-1 CATGPQPYF TGCGCCACCGGGCCTCAACCGTATTTT
TRBJ2-1 - - TRBV5-1 CASSPGPPGNEQFF TGCGCCAGCAGCCCGGGACCCCCCGGCAATGAGCAGTTCTTC
TRBJ2-7 - - TRBV29-1 CSVVGLSYEQYF TGCAGCGTTGTGGGGCTCTCCTACGAGCAGTACTTC
TRBJ2-1 TRBD1 - TRBV12-3/TRBV12-4 CASRPFGDSSYSEQFF TGTGCCAGCAGGCCCTTCGGGGACAGCTCCTACAGTGAGCAGTTCTTC
TRBJ2-5 TRBD2 - TRBV9 CASSVGTSGGGETQYF TGTGCCAGCAGCGTAGGTACTAGCGGGGGAGGAGAGACCCAGTACTTC
TRBJ2-3 TRBD1 few TRBV7-9 CASSPPDRVTDTQYF TGTGCCAGCAGCCCGCCGGACAGGGTCACAGATACGCAGTATTTT
TRBJ2-2 TRBD2 - TRBV20-1 CSASRGAGELFF TGCAGTGCTAGTCGGGGGGCCGGGGAGCTGTTTTTT
TRBJ2-1 TRBD2 few TRBV10-3 CATVGLASNEQFF TGTGCCACCGTCGGACTAGCAAGCAATGAGCAGTTCTTC
TRBJ1-5 TRBD1 few TRBV20-1 CSARDTGGAEPQHF TGCAGTGCTAGAGATACAGGGGGAGCGGAGCCCCAGCATTTT
TRBJ2-3 TRBD2 - TRBV11-2 CASSSWQIPGGRSDTQYF TGTGCCAGCAGCTCCTGGCAAATCCCGGGGGGGCGATCAGATACGCAGTATTTT
TRBJ2-6 - few TRBV5-1 CASSLGGGSAGANVLTF TGCGCCAGCAGCTTGGGGGGTGGCTCTGCAGGGGCCAACGTCCTGACTTTC
TRBJ2-1 - many TRBV5-1 CASSLSGGYNEQFF TGTGCCAGCAGTTTGAGTGGGGGCTACAATGAGCAGTTCTTC
TRBJ2-1 - - TRBV2 CASSGDGGYNEQFF TGTGCCAGCAGTGGAGACGGAGGGTACAATGAGCAGTTCTTC
TRBJ1-2 - - TRBV20-1 CSARGGIYGYTF TGCAGTGCTAGAGGGGGGATCTACGGCTACACCTTC
TRBJ2-7 - - TRBV7-9 CASSLGGEYSSYEQYF TGTGCCAGCAGCTTAGGAGGGGAATACTCCTCCTACGAGCAGTACTTC
TRBJ2-7 - - TRBV18 CASSPPLAPPYEQYF TGTGCCAGCTCACCACCGCTCGCTCCTCCCTACGAGCAGTACTTC
TRBJ2-1 TRBD1 - TRBV10-3 CAIRQGANNEQFF TGTGCCATCAGACAGGGGGCGAACAATGAGCAGTTCTTC
TRBJ2-1 - - TRBV29-1 CSVEFTISEQFF TGCAGCGTTGAATTTACGATCAGTGAGCAGTTCTTC
TRBJ2-3 - - TRBV12-3/TRBV12-4 CASSSTPWLRTDTQYF TGTGCCAGCAGTTCAACCCCCTGGCTACGAACAGATACGCAGTATTTT
TRBJ2-7 - few TRBV27 CASSSGQYEQYF TGTGCCAGCAGTTCTGGACAGTACGAGCAGTACTTC
TRBJ2-3 TRBD2 - TRBV9 CASSVSTSGRLSTDTQYF TGTGCCAGCAGCGTCTCGACTAGCGGGAGGTTAAGCACAGATACGCAGTATTTT